The 9 T cell receptor beta chains below were found in one sample sequenced in a study of T cell responses to AZD1222 COVID-19 vaccine. The assay was immunoSEQ multiplex PCR, and TCRdb's table has in-frame clones only and misses some. The sample lists 120,000 or so clones, about nine tenths seen once, with under 9% in the top ten. This specimen was peripheral blood, taken 28 days after the second AZD1222 dose. These receptors were obtained from an adult who received the AZD1222 COVID-19 vaccine.

This sequence joins TRBV23-1 and TRBJ2-3; tentative D call: TRBD2 (5 bases). TRBV23-1 is flagged as an ORF with uncertain function. The CDR3 loop spans 16 amino acids. Trimming left V 0 bases short and J 3 bases short, with 13 bases between. CDR3 bases: TGCGCCAGCAGTCAATCGGTTTGGCGGGTGACAGATACGCAGTATTTT. Residues: CASSQSVWRVTDTQYF.

The gene calls are TRBV7-9 and TRBJ1-3, with D perhaps matching TRBD1 (6 bases). With 4 bases removed from V and 0 bases from J, the gap between germline ends came to 16 bases. The CDR3 totals 17 residues. Per germline, CDR1 SEHNR and CDR2 FQNEAQ (reference sequence). In DNA, the CDR3 is TGTGCCAGCAGCTCGTACAGGGACCTCCTCTCTGGAAACACCATATATTTT. Translation: CASSSYRDLLSGNTIYF.

V gene TRBV20-1 combines with J gene TRBJ1-2; no clear D gene. V was trimmed by 1 base and J by 5 bases, leaving 5 bases between them. The CDR3 has 11 amino acids. Germline V lookup: CDR1 DFQATT, CDR2 SNEGSKA (reference sequence). This CDR3 reads CSARAEYGYTF. In nucleotides, the CDR3 is TGCAGTGCTAGAGCGGAATATGGCTACACCTTC.

The chain joins TRBV4-2 to TRBJ2-7, with D tentatively TRBD1 or TRBD2 (5 bases each). V was cut by 3 bases and J by 0 bases, with 12 bases left in between. This CDR3 spans 15 amino acids. From germline, CDR1 is LGHNA and CDR2 YNFKEQ. The CDR3 bases are TGTGCCAGCAGCCACCAGGGAGCTAGCTCCTACGAGCAGTACTTC. Its protein product is CASSHQGASSYEQYF.

The chain employs TRBV14 and TRBJ2-4; 13 bases match TRBD2. Trimming cost V 0 bases and J 0 bases; bases outside gene matches: 5. There are 19 residues in the CDR3. Looked up from germline, CDR1 is SGHDN and CDR2 is FVKESK. In nucleotides, the CDR3 is TGTGCCAGCAGCCAAGAATGGGGACTAGCGGGGCTAGCCAAAAACATTCAGTACTTC. Translating gives CASSQEWGLAGLAKNIQYF. Full variable domain (missing parts from reference TRBV14 and TRBJ2-4): EAGVTQFPSHSVIEKGQTVTLRCDPISGHDNLYWYRRVMGKEIKFLLHFVKESKQDESGMPNNRFLAERTGGTYSTLKVQPAELEDSGVYFCASSQEWGLAGLAKNIQYFGAGTRLSVL.

The V call is TRBV28, the J call TRBJ1-2; D unresolved. V gave up 2 bases and J gave up 4 bases, with 11 bases separating them. The CDR3 consists of 14 residues. CDR1 and CDR2 from the germline V gene are MDHEN and SYDVKM. This chain's CDR3 is CASSLAGRFYGYTF. DNA of the CDR3: TGTGCCAGCAGTTTAGCGGGCAGATTCTATGGCTACACCTTC.

The genes are TRBV11-3 and TRBJ1-1; 7 nucleotides line up with TRBD1. The CDR3 contains 17 residues. V was clipped by 2 bases and J by 4 bases; unmatched bases: 13. Germline V gene sequence: CDR1 SGHNT, CDR2 YENEEA. CDR3 in DNA: TGTGCCAGCAGCTTAAGTGGGGGACAGTATCATAGCACTGAAGCTTTCTTT. Amino acids: CASSLSGGQYHSTEAFF.

J is TRBJ2-2 and V is TRBV14; D is ambiguous. The germline CDR1 and CDR2 sequences are SGHDN and FVKESK. This CDR3 region has 15 residues. V was pared by 1 base and J by 5 bases, with 11 bases between. This CDR3 is CASSQGFIATGELFF. CDR3 sequence (DNA): TGTGCCAGCAGCCAAGGTTTTATAGCTACCGGGGAGCTGTTTTTT. Full variable domain (outside the CDR3, taken from reference TRBV14 and TRBJ2-2): EAGVTQFPSHSVIEKGQTVTLRCDPISGHDNLYWYRRVMGKEIKFLLHFVKESKQDESGMPNNRFLAERTGGTYSTLKVQPAELEDSGVYFCASSQGFIATGELFFGEGSRLTVL.

V usage is TRBV18 and J usage is TRBJ1-2, with a tentative D call TRBD1 (5 bases). Trimming left V 0 bases short and J 4 bases short, with 9 bases between. The CDR3 length is 14 residues. From germline, CDR1 is KGHSH and CDR2 LQKENI. The CDR3 spells CASSPPQGGYGYTF. The CDR3 DNA reads TGTGCCAGCTCACCACCGCAGGGAGGCTATGGCTACACCTTC.